This T cell receptor (beta chain) came from a study of OX40 agonist ivuxolimab in advanced cancers. Study-wide results and limits: Some nonresponders also had low normalized T-cell clonal expansion.

The method was immunoSEQ multiplex PCR; TCRdb's version includes in-frame clones alone and lacks a portion of them. Among about 62,000 clones listed, approximately 85% were seen once. Looked up from germline, CDR1 is LGHNA and CDR2 is YSLEER. After removal of 3 bases from V and 1 base from J, the junction contained 5 bases not matched to a gene. CDR3 length equals 16 residues. This clone occurred a few times. The antigen remains unidentified. Sequences were derived from CD4+ or CD8+ T cells sorted from blood, sampled in a trial of the OX40 agonist ivuxolimab. The sequence came from an adult with an advanced solid tumor such as melanoma, head and neck, liver or kidney cancer. The chain carries TRBV4-3 and TRBJ1-1, with 10 bases identical to TRBD1. CDR3: CASSHGTGAGNTEAFF. CDR3 DNA sequence: TGCGCCAGCAGCCATGGGACAGGGGCTGGGAACACTGAAGCTTTCTTT.